The 21 T cell receptor beta chains in this list originate from one sample, sequenced in a study of T-cell memory formation after mild COVID-19. TCRdb analysed the 5' RACE reads with MiXCR anew, one entry per CDR3 protein. The top ten hold roughly 6% of the sample, which has 90,000 to 120,000 distinct CDR3 sequences, 15% to 20% seen once. Input material: PBMCs or a T cell subset sorted from them (not recorded which). The receptor source for this set is a man younger than 35 who had mild COVID-19 (a few samples of this study predate the infection). Cell type and time point are not known.

This chain uses TRBV5-4 with TRBJ1-2; 7 positions agree with TRBD1. Unmatched junction bases numbered 4, after V lost 6 bases and J lost 2 bases. The CDR3 is 13 residues long. Looked up from germline, CDR1 is SGHNT and CDR2 is YYREEE (reference sequence). In nucleotides, the CDR3 is TGTGCCAGCACCATGGGACAGAACTATGGCTACACCTTC. This sequence encodes CASTMGQNYGYTF.

DNA of the CDR3: TGTGCCAGCAGTCGGACAGATTATGGCTACACCTTC. It encodes CASSRTDYGYTF. V gene TRBV25-1 combines with J gene TRBJ1-2; maybe TRBD1 (6 bases). Germline values: CDR1 MGHDK, CDR2 SYGVNS. Trimming removed 5 bases from V and 5 bases from J, with 9 bases in between. The CDR3 has 12 residues.

In this sample, this clonotype turned up a few times. This sequence joins TRBV11-2 and TRBJ2-3, with 11 bases identical to TRBD1. The CDR3 is 16 amino acids. The germline CDR1 and CDR2 sequences are SGHAT and FQNNGV. With 4 bases clipped from V and 3 bases from J, the junction kept 6 bases outside the gene matches. The CDR3 protein is CASSSGRDRGTDTQYF. CDR3 in DNA: TGTGCCAGCAGCTCGGGCCGGGACAGGGGGACAGATACGCAGTATTTT.

A note on this clonotype: Germline is not matched at one junction end, which may reflect a read error. Written as DNA, the CDR3 is TGCGCCAGCAGTGAAACGGGATCACACCTCCACTTT. It is translated as CASSETGSHLHF. The chain carries TRBV10-2 and TRBJ1-6; D not resolved. This CDR3 region has 12 residues. The germline V gene has CDR1 WSHSY and CDR2 SAAADI.

This rearrangement joins TRBV2 to TRBJ1-2; 7 bases align to TRBD1. Germline V gene sequence: CDR1 SNHLY, CDR2 FYNNEI. The CDR3 loop spans 11 amino acids. Trimming cost V 11 bases and J 7 bases; bases outside gene matches: 7. The CDR3 spells CAGGQDPGYTF. The CDR3 region has the DNA TGTGCCGGCGGACAGGATCCTGGCTACACCTTC.

The chain carries TRBV20-1 and TRBJ1-5; 9 nucleotides agree with TRBD1. CDR1 DFQATT and CDR2 SNEGSKA come from the germline V gene (reference sequence). CDR3 length: 15 amino acids. Germline trimming cut 4 bases from V and 5 bases from J; bases unmatched to any gene: 9. CDR3 loop: CSAMTGGSLDQPQHF. The CDR3 DNA sequence: TGCAGTGCTATGACAGGGGGATCACTAGATCAGCCCCAGCATTTT.

This clonotype was seen only a few times. V usage is TRBV4-2 and J usage is TRBJ2-5; 8 nucleotides agree with TRBD2. J was trimmed by 5 bases and V by 0 bases; bases with no gene match: 8. The CDR3 sequence is 16 residues long. Germline V CDR1 and CDR2: LGHNA, YNFKEQ. The CDR3 here is CASSQESSGGPETQYF. The DNA for the CDR3 is TGTGCCAGCAGCCAAGAATCCAGCGGGGGACCCGAGACCCAGTACTTC.

In this sample, this clonotype turned up many times. The chain links TRBV5-1 to TRBJ2-5; 8 positions agree with TRBD1. Trimming cost V 4 bases and J 4 bases; bases outside gene matches: 6. The CDR3 is 14 amino acids. Germline loops: CDR1 SGHRS, CDR2 YFSETQ. Here the CDR3 DNA reads TGCGCCAGCAGCAAAGGACAGGGCTTAGAGACCCAGTACTTC. This encodes CASSKGQGLETQYF.

This clonotype was seen a handful of times. V usage is TRBV7-2 and J usage is TRBJ2-2; D remains unclear. There are 15 residues in the CDR3. V lost 5 bases to trimming and J lost 4 bases, with 14 bases between them. Germline assignment: CDR1 SGHTA and CDR2 FQGNSA. The CDR3 DNA follows: TGTGCCAGCAGCCTCCGAAGGGCGACCACCGGGGAGCTGTTTTTT. It is translated as CASSLRRATTGELFF. Full variable domain (missing parts from reference TRBV7-2 and TRBJ2-2): GAGVSQSPSNKVTEKGKDVELRCDPISGHTALYWYRQSLGQGLEFLIYFQGNSAPDKSGLPSDRFSAERTGGSVSTLTIQRTQQEDSAVYLCASSLRRATTGELFFGEGSRLTVL.

The J gene is TRBJ2-4, the V gene TRBV28; a possible D gene is TRBD2 (6 bases). The germline V gene has CDR1 MDHEN and CDR2 SYDVKM. The germline V and J ends were trimmed by 10 bases and 9 bases, with 19 bases remaining between them. This CDR3 is built from 13 residues. CDR3 region: CAISSGGVTIQYF. The CDR3 region has the DNA TGTGCCATCTCTTCCGGAGGGGTGACCATTCAGTACTTC.

The chain recombines TRBV5-1 with TRBJ1-2; 8 bases are shared with TRBD1. This CDR3 is built from 15 residues. V lost 0 bases to trimming and J lost 7 bases; unmatched junction nucleotides: 8. Germline V CDR1 and CDR2: SGHRS, YFSETQ. The CDR3 nucleotides read TGCGCCAGCAGCTTGGGAGACAGGGGCGGCGGTGGCTACACCTTC. It encodes CASSLGDRGGGGYTF. Full variable domain (outside the CDR3, taken from reference TRBV5-1 and TRBJ1-2): KAGVTQTPRYLIKTRGQQVTLSCSPISGHRSVSWYQQTPGQGLQFLFEYFSETQRNKGNFPGRFSGRQFSNSRSEMNVSTLELGDSALYLCASSLGDRGGGGYTFGSGTRLTVV.

The chain employs TRBV20-1 and TRBJ2-1, with no clear D. The CDR3 is 11 amino acids. The V end lost 3 bases, the J end lost 9 bases, and 9 bases lay between the germline ends. In germline, CDR1 is DFQATT, CDR2 SNEGSKA (reference sequence). The DNA of the CDR3 is TGCAGTGCTAGTCCGCGAGTTGAGCAGTTCTTC. Translating it yields CSASPRVEQFF.

The CDR3 loop is CASSLDPGWDDEQYF. CDR3 bases: TGTGCCAGCAGCTTAGACCCAGGGTGGGATGACGAGCAGTACTTC. The chain joins TRBV7-6 to TRBJ2-7; the D gene is possibly TRBD1 (5 bases). Trimming took 1 base from V and 5 from J, leaving 15 bases between them. Germline V CDR1 and CDR2: SGHVS, FNYEAQ. This CDR3 comprises 15 residues.

DNA for the CDR3: TGTGCCAGCAGCGCGCCTCTTGGGGCGCTTTCACCCCTCCACTTT. Residues: CASSAPLGALSPLHF. The chain couples TRBV7-2 to TRBJ1-6; TRBD1 might be the D (5 bases). Trimming removed 5 bases at V and 9 bases at J, with 17 bases between. Germline-derived CDR1 and CDR2 are SGHTA and FQGNSA. The length of the CDR3 is 15 residues.

The chain has TRBV7-2 and TRBJ1-4, with a weak D call TRBD1 (6 bases). This CDR3 comprises 13 residues. Germline V gives CDR1 SGHTA, CDR2 FQGNSA. V was clipped by 6 bases and J by 5 bases, with 10 bases between them. In nucleotides, the CDR3 is TGTGCCAGCAGTCGAGACAGGAATGAAAAACTGTTTTTT. Protein: CASSRDRNEKLFF.

This clonotype turned up a few times. The chain recombines TRBV20-1 with TRBJ1-3; D may be TRBD1 (6 bases). Trimming removed 0 bases from V and 1 base from J, with 10 bases in between. In germline, CDR1 is DFQATT, CDR2 SNEGSKA (reference sequence). CDR3 length: 15 amino acids. The CDR3 loop reads CSARDSTGSGNTIYF. CDR3 coding DNA: TGCAGTGCTAGAGACAGTACAGGGTCTGGAAACACCATATATTTT.

This clonotype was seen repeatedly, ten times or more. V usage is TRBV29-1 and J usage is TRBJ2-5; TRBD2 matches at 8 bases. Germline lookup yields CDR1 SQVTM and CDR2 ANQGSEA. V shed 7 bases, J shed 3 bases, and the junction held 4 bases outside the gene matches. The CDR3 sequence is 12 residues long. The CDR3 bases are TGCAGCGCGGGGGGGGCGAAAGAGACCCAGTACTTC. It yields the protein CSAGGAKETQYF.

The chain employs TRBV14 and TRBJ1-1; perhaps TRBD1 as D (6 bases). The CDR3 is 17 residues long. Trimming took off 0 bases at V and 2 bases at J, with 16 bases between the two ends. From germline, CDR1 is SGHDN and CDR2 FVKESK. DNA of the CDR3: TGTGCCAGCAGCCAAGATTTAGGGGGGGCGATTAACACTGAAGCTTTCTTT. It translates to CASSQDLGGAINTEAFF.

The chain has TRBV3-1 and TRBJ1-2, with D possibly being TRBD1 (5 bases). Germline V lookup: CDR1 LGHDT, CDR2 YNNKEL (reference sequence). V shed 0 bases and J shed 0 bases, with 14 bases lying between them. The CDR3 spans 17 residues. The CDR3: CASSQDRWGISNYGYTF. The CDR3 DNA reads as TGTGCCAGCAGCCAAGATCGGTGGGGGATTTCTAACTATGGCTACACCTTC.

This clonotype was seen a handful of times. The CDR3 loop is CSAGGDTDTQYF. The CDR3 DNA sequence: TGCAGCGCCGGGGGCGACACAGATACGCAGTATTTT. The rearrangement joins TRBV29-1 to TRBJ2-3; D tentatively reads TRBD1 or TRBD2 (6 bases each). The CDR3 is 12 amino acids. Germline V gives CDR1 SQVTM, CDR2 ANQGSEA. V was clipped by 7 bases and J by 2 bases, with 10 bases between them.

This clonotype has more than one count but fewer than ten. The chain is built from TRBV20-1 and TRBJ2-3, with D perhaps matching TRBD2 (6 bases). Between the trimmed V and J ends, which lost 6 bases and 0 bases, there was a span of 19 bases. CDR1 and CDR2 (germline): DFQATT, SNEGSKA (reference sequence). The CDR3 is 16 amino acids. The CDR3 DNA sequence: TGCAGTGCAAAGCTATGGCGGGGAACTAGCACAGATACGCAGTATTTT. As protein: CSAKLWRGTSTDTQYF.